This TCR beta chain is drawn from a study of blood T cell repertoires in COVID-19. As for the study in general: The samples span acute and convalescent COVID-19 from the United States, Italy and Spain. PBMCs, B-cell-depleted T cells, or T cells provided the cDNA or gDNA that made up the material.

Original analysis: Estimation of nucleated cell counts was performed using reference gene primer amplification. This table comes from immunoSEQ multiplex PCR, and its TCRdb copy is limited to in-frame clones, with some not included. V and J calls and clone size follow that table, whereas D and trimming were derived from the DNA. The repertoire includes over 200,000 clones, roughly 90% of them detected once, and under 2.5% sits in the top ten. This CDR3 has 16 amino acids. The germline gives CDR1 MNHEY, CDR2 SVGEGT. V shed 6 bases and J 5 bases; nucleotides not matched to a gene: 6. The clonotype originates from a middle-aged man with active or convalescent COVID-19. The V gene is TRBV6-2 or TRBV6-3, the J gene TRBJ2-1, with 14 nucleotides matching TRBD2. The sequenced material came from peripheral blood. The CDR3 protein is CASSLTSGRGNNEQFF. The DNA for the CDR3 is TGTGCCAGCAGCCTGACTAGCGGGAGGGGGAACAATGAGCAGTTCTTC.